These 2 T cell receptor beta chains share one sample of origin, sequenced in a study of PD-L1 blockade in urothelial cancer. Assay used: immunoSEQ multiplex PCR; TCRdb lists only in-frame clones, some missing. The sample contains approximately 100,000 clones, roughly nine tenths of which appear only once. The specimen was PBMCs, collected around atezolizumab (anti-PD-L1) treatment. All receptors come from a woman older than 75 with urothelial cancer.

V is TRBV27 and J is TRBJ2-5, with D perhaps matching TRBD2 (5 bases). Trimming took 0 bases from V and 0 from J, leaving 8 bases between them. Per germline, CDR1 MNHEY and CDR2 SMNVEV (reference sequence). The CDR3 extends over 15 amino acids. The CDR3 region is CASSLSPSNQETQYF. DNA of the CDR3: TGTGCCAGCAGTTTATCACCTAGCAACCAAGAGACCCAGTACTTC.

The chain couples TRBV5-1 to TRBJ2-2; perhaps TRBD1 as D (6 bases). Trimming left V 2 bases short and J 6 bases short, with 11 bases between. Germline V gives CDR1 SGHRS, CDR2 YFSETQ. The length of the CDR3 is 14 residues. The CDR3 coding sequence is TGCGCCAGCAGCTTACAGGGTCCACCCGGGGAGCTGTTTTTT. This sequence encodes CASSLQGPPGELFF.